A selection of T cell receptor beta chains follows, all from one sample in a study of response to subunit inactivated influenza vaccine. Each CDR3 protein is one row after TCRdb ran MiXCR on the RT-PCR reads. The profile shows approximately 500,000 distinct CDR3 sequences, around 13% of them singletons. The material was PBMCs from blood, obtained 45 days after vaccination. Receptor source: a man aged 45-65 years who received an inactivated influenza vaccine. CDR3s include the opening cysteine and the closing phenylalanine or tryptophan. The D gene is left open where the match is weak. Size tells how often a clone was seen (once, few, many) or the class of an expanded clone, and some rows leave it out.

TRBV4-2	-	TRBD2	TRBJ2-1	CASSLRAGTSVYNEQFF	TGTGCCAGCAGCTTGCGAGCCGGGACTAGCGTTTACAATGAGCAGTTCTTC
TRBV3-1	-	-	TRBJ1-1	CASSQFGGTEAFF	TGTGCCAGCAGCCAGTTCGGGGGTACTGAAGCTTTCTTT
TRBV6-1	few	TRBD1	TRBJ1-1	CASTTDRGITEAFF	TGTGCCAGCACCACGGACAGGGGGATCACTGAAGCTTTCTTT
TRBV30	-	TRBD1	TRBJ1-5	CAWSQQGVQPQHF	TGTGCCTGGAGTCAACAGGGGGTTCAGCCCCAGCATTTT
TRBV5-1	-	-	TRBJ1-3	CASSLYTSGNTIYF	TGCGCCAGCAGCTTGTATACCTCTGGAAACACCATATATTTT
TRBV3-1	-	-	TRBJ1-5	CASSRQINQPQHF	TGTGCCAGCAGCCGACAGATCAATCAGCCCCAGCATTTT
TRBV28	few	TRBD1	TRBJ1-6	CASSSSGQGNSPLHF	TGTGCCAGCAGTTCCTCGGGACAGGGGAATTCACCCCTCCACTTT
TRBV4-3	-	-	TRBJ1-5	CASSQGRAGSNQPQHF	TGCGCCAGCAGCCAAGGTAGGGCCGGCTCCAATCAGCCCCAGCATTTT
TRBV20-1	-	TRBD2	TRBJ2-3	CSARGLAGGTDTQYF	TGCAGTGCTAGAGGTCTAGCGGGGGGGACAGATACGCAGTATTTT
TRBV12-3/TRBV12-4	-	-	TRBJ2-3	CASNTGGTDTQYF	TGTGCCAGCAACACGGGAGGCACAGATACGCAGTATTTT
TRBV3-1	-	TRBD2	TRBJ2-7	CASSPSGGTYEQYF	TGTGCCAGCAGCCCTAGCGGGGGCACCTACGAGCAGTACTTC
TRBV7-8	-	-	TRBJ2-7	CASSSGLLGGEQYF	TGTGCCAGCAGCTCGGGACTCCTTGGAGGGGAGCAGTACTTC
TRBV2	-	-	TRBJ1-2	CASRGAGVYVGDTF	TGTGCCAGCCGCGGGGCAGGGGTCTACGTAGGTGACACCTTC
TRBV5-1	few	TRBD2	TRBJ2-3	CASSLAVASGVTDTQYF	TGCGCCAGCAGCTTGGCCGTGGCTAGCGGGGTTACAGATACGCAGTATTTT
TRBV10-3	-	TRBD2	TRBJ2-7	CAISGGTYEQYF	TGTGCCATCAGCGGGGGGACCTACGAGCAGTACTTC
TRBV6-6	few	-	TRBJ2-7	CASAPSSYEQYF	TGTGCCAGCGCTCCAAGCTCCTACGAGCAGTACTTC
TRBV5-8	few	-	TRBJ2-3	CASSLRQISTDTQYF	TGTGCCAGCAGCTTACGACAGATTAGCACAGATACGCAGTATTTT
TRBV4-2	few	-	TRBJ1-4	CASSQGLYEKLFF	TGTGCCAGCAGCCAAGGACTATATGAAAAACTGTTTTTT
TRBV3-1	once	-	TRBJ2-3	CASSQDQIASDTQYF	TGTGCCAGCAGCCAAGATCAGATAGCATCAGATACGCAGTATTTT
TRBV20-1	-	-	TRBJ1-1	CSARKGTEAFF	TGCAGTGCTAGAAAAGGGACTGAAGCTTTCTTT
TRBV9	-	TRBD1	TRBJ2-2	CASSSSRQGRTNTGELFF	TGTGCCAGCAGCTCATCACGACAGGGGCGAACGAACACCGGGGAGCTGTTTTTT
TRBV20-1	few	-	TRBJ1-5	CSARDLGRYQPQHF	TGCAGTGCTAGAGATTTGGGACGGTATCAGCCCCAGCATTTT
TRBV11-2	-	-	TRBJ2-5	CASSSQLGEAETQYF	TGTGCCAGCAGCTCCCAGTTGGGGGAGGCGGAGACCCAGTACTTC
TRBV7-2	-	TRBD1	TRBJ1-5	CASSSRQGTQPQHF	TGTGCCAGCAGCTCCCGACAGGGGACTCAGCCCCAGCATTTT
TRBV5-1	many	TRBD1	TRBJ2-2	CASSLAATGNGELFF	TGCGCCAGCAGCTTGGCGGCGACAGGGAACGGGGAGCTGTTTTTT
TRBV7-2	few	-	TRBJ2-3	CASSSSRSSDTQYF	TGTGCCAGCAGCTCCTCTAGGAGTTCAGATACGCAGTATTTT
TRBV3-1	-	-	TRBJ1-2	CASSTTLYSNYGYTF	TGTGCCAGCAGCACAACACTGTACAGTAACTATGGCTACACCTTC
TRBV27	many	-	TRBJ2-5	CASSLLGSGETQYF	TGTGCCAGCAGTTTATTGGGATCAGGGGAGACCCAGTACTTC
TRBV6-5	many	-	TRBJ2-6	CASSYKKRAGANVLTF	TGTGCCAGCAGTTACAAGAAGAGGGCTGGGGCCAACGTCCTGACTTTC
TRBV20-1	-	TRBD1	TRBJ1-4	CSAGKQGNNEKLFF	TGCAGTGCTGGAAAACAGGGGAATAATGAAAAACTGTTTTTT
TRBV25-1	-	TRBD2	TRBJ2-7	CASSETPSGRVRYEQYF	TGTGCCAGCAGTGAAACCCCTAGCGGGAGGGTTCGATACGAGCAGTACTTC
TRBV6-1	-	TRBD2	TRBJ2-3	CASRSKIAGDTQYF	TGTGCCAGCAGGTCAAAGATAGCGGGAGATACGCAGTATTTT
TRBV6-5	-	TRBD1	TRBJ1-1	CASSYGTGYSEAFF	TGTGCCAGCAGTTACGGGACAGGGTACAGTGAAGCTTTCTTT
TRBV7-2	-	-	TRBJ2-1	CASSLSWVNEQFF	TGTGCCAGCAGCTTATCGTGGGTCAATGAGCAGTTCTTC
TRBV7-2	-	-	TRBJ1-5	CASSPNAGGGQPQHF	TGTGCCAGCAGCCCAAACGCGGGGGGGGGACAGCCCCAGCATTTT
TRBV7-6	many	-	TRBJ2-7	CASSLGDRYEQYF	TGTGCCAGCAGCTTAGGGGATCGCTACGAGCAGTACTTC
TRBV5-1	few	-	TRBJ1-2	CASSQNYNGYTF	TGCGCCAGCAGCCAGAACTATAATGGCTACACCTTC